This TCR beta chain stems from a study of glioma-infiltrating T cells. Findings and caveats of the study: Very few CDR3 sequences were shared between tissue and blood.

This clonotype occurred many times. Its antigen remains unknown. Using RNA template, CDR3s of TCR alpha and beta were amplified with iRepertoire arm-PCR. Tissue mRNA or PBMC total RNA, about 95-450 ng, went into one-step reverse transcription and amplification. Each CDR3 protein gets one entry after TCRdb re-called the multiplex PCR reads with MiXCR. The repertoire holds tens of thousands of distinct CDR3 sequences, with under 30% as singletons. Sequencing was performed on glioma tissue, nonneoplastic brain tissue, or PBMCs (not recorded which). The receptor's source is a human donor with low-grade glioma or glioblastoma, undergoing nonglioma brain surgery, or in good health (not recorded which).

For the CDR3, the DNA is TGTGCCAGCAGACCCGGACGTAGCTCCTACGAGCAGTACTTC. Amino acids: CASRPGRSSYEQYF. This chain joins TRBV6-2 or TRBV6-3 and TRBJ2-7, with D unresolved. The germline V gene has CDR1 MNHEY and CDR2 SVGEGT. V lost 6 bases to trimming and J lost 0 bases, with 12 bases between them. The CDR3 extends over 14 amino acids.